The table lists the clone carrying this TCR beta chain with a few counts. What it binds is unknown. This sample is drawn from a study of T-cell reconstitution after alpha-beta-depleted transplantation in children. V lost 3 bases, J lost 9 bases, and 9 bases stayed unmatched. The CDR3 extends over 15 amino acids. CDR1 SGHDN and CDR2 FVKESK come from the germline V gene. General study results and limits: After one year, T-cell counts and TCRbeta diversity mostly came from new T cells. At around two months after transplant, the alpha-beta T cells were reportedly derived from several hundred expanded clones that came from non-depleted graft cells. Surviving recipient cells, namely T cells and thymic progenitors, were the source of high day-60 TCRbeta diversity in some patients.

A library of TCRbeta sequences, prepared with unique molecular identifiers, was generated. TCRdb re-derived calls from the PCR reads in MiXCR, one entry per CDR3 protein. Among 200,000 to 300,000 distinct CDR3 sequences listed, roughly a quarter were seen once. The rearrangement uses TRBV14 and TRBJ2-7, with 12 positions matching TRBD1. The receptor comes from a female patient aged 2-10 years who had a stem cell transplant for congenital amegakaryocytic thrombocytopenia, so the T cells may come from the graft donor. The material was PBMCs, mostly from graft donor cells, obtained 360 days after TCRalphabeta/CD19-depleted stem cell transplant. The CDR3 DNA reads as TGTGCCAGCAGCCAGCGACGGGGACAGGGGGCTGTGCAGTACTTC. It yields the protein CASSQRRGQGAVQYF.